A selection of T cell receptor beta chains follows, all from one sample in a study of vaccination effects on CD4 cells after COVID-19. These TCRs' antigens remain unknown. The assay was immunoSEQ multiplex PCR, and TCRdb's table has in-frame clones only and misses some. The sample holds 50,000 to 65,000 clones, over 80% seen once. The sequencing used CD4+ T cells from PBMCs cultured with HCoV-229E spike peptides, collected before COVID-19 vaccination. These receptors were collected from a human donor who received a COVID-19 vaccine. CDR3s include the opening cysteine and the closing phenylalanine or tryptophan. Each record gives: J gene, V gene, CDR3 protein.

j_gene: TRBJ2-2; v_gene: TRBV5-1; CDR3aa: CASSLHRYGGELFF
j_gene: TRBJ2-3; v_gene: TRBV24-1; CDR3aa: CATSEGGYTQYF
j_gene: TRBJ1-6; v_gene: TRBV2; CDR3aa: CASSVDRQGNSPLHF
j_gene: TRBJ1-1; v_gene: TRBV18; CDR3aa: CASSPSPNTEAFF
j_gene: TRBJ1-1; v_gene: TRBV30; CDR3aa: CAWRPPLGGPNTEAFF
j_gene: TRBJ1-5; v_gene: TRBV5-3; CDR3aa: CARSPHRQGMTNQPQHF
j_gene: TRBJ1-5; v_gene: TRBV2; CDR3aa: CASSPGQGPVQPQHF
j_gene: TRBJ1-1; v_gene: TRBV18; CDR3aa: CASSPQVQNTEAFF
j_gene: TRBJ2-1; v_gene: TRBV11-3; CDR3aa: CASSARNGTGVKNEQFF
j_gene: TRBJ2-6; v_gene: TRBV11-3; CDR3aa: CASSPSPGQGRSGANVLTF
j_gene: TRBJ2-5; v_gene: TRBV15; CDR3aa: CATSRDRAASRQYF
j_gene: TRBJ1-1; v_gene: TRBV29-1; CDR3aa: CSVEEGRQGSTEAFF
j_gene: TRBJ2-3; v_gene: TRBV7-5; CDR3aa: CARSPVPRGGTDTQYF
j_gene: TRBJ2-3; v_gene: TRBV5-8; CDR3aa: CASSLKRATDTQYF
j_gene: TRBJ1-1; v_gene: TRBV5-4; CDR3aa: CASSLGGDTEAFF
j_gene: TRBJ2-2; v_gene: TRBV6-5; CDR3aa: CASRPGLALTGELFF
j_gene: TRBJ1-1; v_gene: TRBV3-1/TRBV3-2; CDR3aa: CASSPPGAEAFF
j_gene: TRBJ1-2; v_gene: TRBV5-1; CDR3aa: CASSLGAGDFYGYTF
j_gene: TRBJ1-4; v_gene: TRBV5-4; CDR3aa: CASSSIPIEKLFF
j_gene: TRBJ1-5; v_gene: TRBV5-8; CDR3aa: CASSLGTVWSNQPQHF
j_gene: TRBJ2-3; v_gene: TRBV4-3; CDR3aa: CASSLGRSDTDTQYF
j_gene: TRBJ2-2; v_gene: TRBV9; CDR3aa: CASSATVTGELFF
j_gene: TRBJ1-5; v_gene: TRBV27; CDR3aa: CASSFSTGGSNQPQHF
j_gene: TRBJ2-1; v_gene: TRBV6-2/TRBV6-3; CDR3aa: CASSTLGLAGAPQVF
j_gene: TRBJ1-2; v_gene: TRBV7-2; CDR3aa: CASSLARGGGYTF
j_gene: TRBJ2-3; v_gene: TRBV27; CDR3aa: CASSLSYSGTDTQYF
j_gene: TRBJ2-3; v_gene: TRBV6-5; CDR3aa: CASSYKGSHTDTQYF
j_gene: TRBJ2-1; v_gene: TRBV7-6; CDR3aa: CASSSPWGRDNEQFF
j_gene: TRBJ1-6; v_gene: TRBV5-1; CDR3aa: CASSFWTGGGGSPLHF
j_gene: TRBJ2-2; v_gene: TRBV5-1; CDR3aa: CASSLDLNTGELFF
j_gene: TRBJ2-2; v_gene: TRBV9; CDR3aa: CASSVVELTGELFF
j_gene: TRBJ2-5; v_gene: TRBV30; CDR3aa: CAWTSPRTGEETQYF
j_gene: TRBJ2-1; v_gene: TRBV10-1; CDR3aa: CASGDSGGNNEQFF
j_gene: TRBJ2-2; v_gene: TRBV7-9; CDR3aa: CASRRTGSWGDTGELFF
j_gene: TRBJ1-2; v_gene: TRBV7-2; CDR3aa: CASSPGQGGGYTF
j_gene: TRBJ2-1; v_gene: TRBV19; CDR3aa: CASSVTGNSYNEQFF
j_gene: TRBJ2-2; v_gene: TRBV5-5; CDR3aa: CASRTGADTGELFF
j_gene: TRBJ1-2; v_gene: TRBV6-5; CDR3aa: CASSHDLLSGYTF
j_gene: TRBJ1-6; v_gene: TRBV2; CDR3aa: CASSERQGGSPLHF
j_gene: TRBJ1-3; v_gene: TRBV25-1; CDR3aa: CASSEWSGGNTIYF
j_gene: TRBJ1-3; v_gene: TRBV9; CDR3aa: CASSGPTDSSGNTIYF
j_gene: TRBJ2-1; v_gene: TRBV2; CDR3aa: CASRGQRTSGGSYNEQFF
j_gene: TRBJ2-5; v_gene: TRBV24-1; CDR3aa: CATSDSVGRETQYF
j_gene: TRBJ2-2; v_gene: TRBV4-3; CDR3aa: CASSQNRGDTGELFF
j_gene: TRBJ2-2; v_gene: TRBV25-1; CDR3aa: CASSEPRGLTGELFF
j_gene: TRBJ2-3; v_gene: TRBV2; CDR3aa: CASTPDRPTSTDTQYF
j_gene: TRBJ1-3; v_gene: TRBV9; CDR3aa: CASSVGYSGNTIYF
j_gene: TRBJ2-5; v_gene: TRBV6-2/TRBV6-3; CDR3aa: CASSRTEQETQYF
j_gene: TRBJ2-5; v_gene: TRBV7-9; CDR3aa: CASSLAYSGGGQETQYF
j_gene: TRBJ1-1; v_gene: TRBV10-2; CDR3aa: CASSDGNRGKNTEAFF
j_gene: TRBJ2-3; v_gene: TRBV5-4; CDR3aa: CASSYSGQGGTDTQYF